This T cell receptor beta chain stems from a study of vaccination and CD4 T cells after COVID-19. Sequenced with the Oncomine TCR Beta short-read assay was DNA taken from cultured CD4+ T cells. TCRdb reanalysed the PCR reads using MiXCR and keeps one entry per CDR3 protein. The sample records approximately 21,000 distinct CDR3 sequences, around 50% being singletons. As to treatment: approximately 11-day PBMC culture with coronavirus spike peptide pools or control peptides (ViraFEST assay). This clonotype was observed a few times. What it recognizes is unknown. The receptor's source is a human donor who had recovered from COVID-19. Sequencing was done on a sample of CD4+ T cells from blood, cultured in vitro.

CDR3 protein: CASSVGQNYGYTF. In nucleotides, the CDR3 is TGTGCCAGCAGCGTTGGACAGAACTATGGCTACACCTTC. This chain connects TRBV7-9 to TRBJ1-2; tentative D call: TRBD1 (6 bases). This CDR3 has 13 residues. Germline CDR1 reads SEHNR; CDR2 reads FQNEAQ (reference sequence). The V gene lost 5 bases and the J gene lost 2 bases, with 9 bases spanning the gap.